These 3 T cell receptor beta chains originate from one sample sequenced in a study of cytomegalovirus exposure and HLA in healthy donors. With 60 Vbeta and 13 Jbeta primers, the PCR was carried out. The data were produced by immunoSEQ multiplex PCR, yet TCRdb's version contains in-frame clones alone and is incomplete. The sample has some 90,000 clones; about two thirds are singletons. Sequencing was carried out using PBMCs. Every receptor here comes from a man between 45 and 60 years old in good health and CMV-seronegative.

This sequence joins TRBV19 and TRBJ2-5; TRBD2 matches 11 bases. The CDR3 has 17 amino acids. The V segment lost 5 bases and the J segment 0 bases; nucleotides outside the gene matches: 8. The germline CDR1 and CDR2 sequences are LNHDA and SQIVND (reference sequence). CDR3 residues: CASSVGLAGRYQETQYF. The CDR3 DNA is TGTGCCAGTAGTGTCGGACTAGCGGGCAGGTACCAAGAGACCCAGTACTTC.

Written as DNA, the CDR3 is TGTGCCAGCAGCTTGGCCGGGGCTAGCGGGAGGAATGAGCAGTTCTTC. As protein: CASSLAGASGRNEQFF. The chain uses TRBV5-4 and TRBJ2-1; 11 nucleotides agree with TRBD2. The CDR3 loop spans 16 amino acids. After removal of 0 bases from V and 7 bases from J, the junction contained 6 bases not matched to a gene. CDR1 and CDR2 from the germline V gene are SGHNT and YYREEE (reference sequence).

The V call is TRBV20-1, the J call TRBJ2-1, with D perhaps TRBD1 (5 bases). Germline V gene sequence: CDR1 DFQATT, CDR2 SNEGSKA (reference sequence). The CDR3 covers 11 residues. The ends were cut back, 5 bases at V and 8 bases at J, with 10 bases in the middle. CDR3 region: CSAGALHEQFF. CDR3 DNA: TGCAGTGCTGGGGCCCTGCATGAGCAGTTCTTC.